The 31 T cell receptor beta chains presented below share a single source sample, sequenced in a study of T cells in Graves' hyperthyroidism and ophthalmopathy. Amplification of TCR beta CDR3 regions was performed using RNA transcripts as template. Initially, a first-round RT-PCR of the TCR CDR3 employed the HTBI primer set. TCRdb re-called the multiplex PCR reads with MiXCR, one entry per CDR3 protein. Among tens of thousands of distinct CDR3 sequences, approximately 50% were seen once, and the ten largest hold about 35%. Sequenced: peripheral blood or thyroid tissue (not recorded which). All receptors derive from a man between 18 and 29 years old with Graves' hyperthyroidism.

A note on this clonotype: A junction boundary mismatches the germline segment, possibly from a read error. This chain links TRBV9 with TRBJ1-1; unclear D gene. CDR3 length: 11 amino acids. The germline V gene encodes CDR1 SGDLS and CDR2 YYNGEE. CDR3: CAVGEGTEAFF. The DNA of the CDR3 is TGCGCCGTCGGGGAGGGCACTGAAGCTTTCTTT.

The rearrangement joins TRBV20-1 to TRBJ2-5, with TRBD1 matching 8 bases. V shed 0 bases and J 4 bases; nucleotides not matched to a gene: 4. Germline CDR1 reads DFQATT; CDR2 reads SNEGSKA (reference sequence). The CDR3 is 14 amino acids. The CDR3, as DNA: TGCAGTGCTAGAGACGACAGGGGCGCAGAGACCCAGTACTTC. The encoded protein is CSARDDRGAETQYF.

The genes are TRBV15 and TRBJ2-7, with D possibly TRBD2 on 5 matching bases. CDR1 LNHNV and CDR2 YYDKDF come from the germline V gene (reference sequence). CDR3 length equals 13 residues. V lost 5 bases to trimming and J lost 5 bases, with 13 bases between them. CDR3 in DNA: TGTGCCACCAGCCGACCCGGGGAAAACGAGCAGTACTTC. Translated, it gives CATSRPGENEQYF.

At least ten counts were recorded for this clonotype. The chain uses TRBV7-2 and TRBJ1-5; D ambiguous. Deletions cut 4 bases from V and 5 bases from J, with 12 bases between. The CDR3 extends over 14 amino acids. The germline V gene has CDR1 SGHTA and CDR2 FQGNSA. CDR3 protein: CASSSQYRDQPQHF. The CDR3 DNA reads as TGTGCCAGCAGCTCCCAGTACCGCGATCAGCCCCAGCATTTT.

The chain links TRBV7-8 to TRBJ2-1; TRBD1 aligns across 8 bases. CDR1 and CDR2 from the germline V gene are SGHVS and FQNEAQ. This CDR3 is 14 amino acids long. With V trimmed by 5 bases and J by 4 bases, 4 bases remained unmatched. The CDR3 bases are TGTGCCAGCAGCCCGGACAGGGTGTACAATGAGCAGTTCTTC. This sequence encodes CASSPDRVYNEQFF.

This clonotype appeared many times. The chain links TRBV7-9 to TRBJ2-7, with D possibly being TRBD2 (6 bases). Germline V gene data show CDR1 as SEHNR and CDR2 as FQNEAQ (reference sequence). CDR3 length: 14 residues. The germline V and J ends were trimmed by 4 bases and 3 bases, with 13 bases remaining between them. CDR3: CASSSSSGDYEQYF. CDR3 bases: TGTGCCAGCAGCTCCAGTAGCGGAGACTACGAGCAGTACTTC.

This clonotype has at least ten counts. V usage is TRBV18 and J usage is TRBJ1-1; TRBD1 might be the D (5 bases). The CDR3 is 14 amino acids. The V and J ends lost 2 bases and 1 base respectively, with 8 bases between them. Germline CDR1 is KGHSH and CDR2 is LQKENI. CDR3 sequence reads: CASSPGTWNTEAFF. CDR3 DNA sequence: TGTGCCAGCTCACCAGGGACCTGGAACACTGAAGCTTTCTTT.

With regard to this clonotype: The CDR3 ends on some other residue instead of the conserved phenylalanine or tryptophan, so this is likely a read error. The DNA is left out, because the CDR3 cannot be placed on it with certainty; the CDR3 is given as TCRdb lists it. The J gene is TRBJ2-7, the V gene TRBV7-2; the D call TRBD2 from the table was never checked on the DNA. CDR1 and CDR2 (germline): SGHTA, FQGNSA. The CDR3 sequence runs 11 residues, both termini included. CDR3 sequence reads: CASSMTSGGYY.

This sequence joins TRBV2 and TRBJ1-2; 9 nucleotides align to TRBD1. Trimming took 4 bases from V and 8 from J; bases not matched to a gene: 8. CDR3 length: 14 amino acids. Germline V gene sequence: CDR1 SNHLY, CDR2 FYNNEI. The CDR3 protein is CASSGGDRVRGYTF. The CDR3 coding sequence is TGTGCCAGCAGTGGGGGGGACAGGGTGCGCGGCTACACCTTC.

This clonotype was recorded many times. This chain connects TRBV12-3 or TRBV12-4 to TRBJ1-1; unclear D gene. V was pared by 6 bases and J by 3 bases, with 11 bases between. The CDR3 consists of 13 residues. Here the CDR3 reads CASRSRADTEAFF. CDR3 nucleotide sequence: TGTGCCAGCAGGTCCCGGGCCGACACTGAAGCTTTCTTT.

This clonotype was seen at least ten times. V and J are TRBV7-2 and TRBJ1-2; D might be TRBD1 (5 bases). CDR1 is SGHTA, CDR2 FQGNSA, per germline. Trimming took 5 bases from V and 7 from J, leaving 17 bases between them. The CDR3 has 14 residues. The CDR3 coding sequence is TGTGCCAGCAGCCAAACCATTCAGGGAGGTGGCTACACCTTC. Its protein is CASSQTIQGGGYTF.

This chain connects TRBV10-3 to TRBJ2-7, with D tentatively TRBD1 or TRBD2 (5 bases each). The CDR3 covers 14 residues. Germline V gives CDR1 ENHRY, CDR2 SYGVKD. Deletions cut 7 bases from V and 4 bases from J, with 17 bases between. The CDR3 DNA sequence: TGTGCCATCAATCGTGGCGGAGAGGGGTACGAGCAGTACTTC. Translated, it gives CAINRGGEGYEQYF.

This clonotype appeared many times. This chain connects TRBV5-1 to TRBJ2-2, with D perhaps matching TRBD1 (5 bases). The germline gives CDR1 SGHRS, CDR2 YFSETQ. The CDR3 loop spans 15 amino acids. The V end was cut by 4 bases, the J end by 2 bases, with 12 bases between. For the CDR3, the DNA is TGCGCCAGCAGCCAACGACAGACCAACACCGGGGAGCTGTTTTTT. Its translation is CASSQRQTNTGELFF.

The chain recombines TRBV9 with TRBJ1-1, with D maybe TRBD1 (5 bases). V dropped 0 bases and J dropped 11 bases, with 11 bases sitting between them. The CDR3 is made up of 12 amino acids. Germline V gene sequence: CDR1 SGDLS, CDR2 YYNGEE. The CDR3 spells CASSVDGSGAFF. The CDR3 coding sequence is TGTGCCAGCAGCGTAGATGGGTCAGGGGCTTTCTTT.

On this clonotype itself: One end of the junction varies from germline; a read error may be responsible. CDR3 amino acids: CAGSRLTGDNQPQHF. DNA for the CDR3: TGTGCCGGCAGCCGACTTACAGGGGACAATCAGCCCCAGCATTTT. V gene TRBV7-8 combines with J gene TRBJ1-5; TRBD1 matches 7 bases. In germline, CDR1 is SGHVS, CDR2 FQNEAQ. This CDR3 is built from 15 residues.

This clonotype showed up many times. The chain is built from TRBV5-5 and TRBJ2-2, with no clear D. Germline V gene lookup returns CDR1 SGHKS and CDR2 YYEKEE (reference sequence). CDR3 size: 15 residues. Deletions cut 4 bases from V and 4 bases from J, with 14 bases between. The CDR3: CASSMSIGFTGELFF. As DNA, the CDR3 is TGTGCCAGCAGCATGAGCATCGGGTTCACCGGGGAGCTGTTTTTT. Filled out from reference TRBV5-5 and TRBJ2-2, the complete variable domain reads DAGVTQSPTHLIKTRGQQVTLRCSPISGHKSVSWYQQVLGQGPQFIFQYYEKEERGRGNFPDRFSARQFPNYSSELNVNALLLGDSALYLCASSMSIGFTGELFFGEGSRLTVL.

This clonotype was counted many times. The rearrangement joins TRBV7-2 to TRBJ2-5; 8 bases match TRBD2. CDR1 is SGHTA and CDR2 is FQGNSA in the germline V gene. The V and J ends lost 5 bases and 2 bases, in that order; junction bases with no gene match: 19. The CDR3 sequence is 19 residues long. The CDR3 here is CASSPSLFTLSGIQETQYF. CDR3 nucleotides: TGTGCCAGCAGCCCAAGTCTTTTTACGCTTAGCGGGATACAAGAGACCCAGTACTTC.

Regarding this clonotype: The CDR3 ends on some other residue instead of the conserved phenylalanine or tryptophan, so this is likely a read error. The chain uses TRBV28 and TRBJ2-2, with D perhaps given as TRBD1 or TRBD2 (5 bases each). This CDR3 is built from 16 residues. V dropped 5 bases and J dropped 5 bases, with 18 bases sitting between them. The germline V gene has CDR1 MDHEN and CDR2 SYDVKM. The CDR3 DNA follows: TGTGCCAGCAGTCATGGGCAGGGAGCGCGTACCGGGGAGCTGTTTCTT. Protein: CASSHGQGARTGELFL.

Concerning this clonotype itself: A much larger clone lies a single base off, so this may be a read error. The J gene is TRBJ2-2, the V gene TRBV27; tentative D call: TRBD2 (5 bases). CDR1 MNHEY and CDR2 SMNVEV come from the germline V gene (reference sequence). The CDR3 extends over 12 amino acids. CDR3 sequence (DNA): TGTGCCAGCAGTTTAGCCGCCGGGGAGCTGCTTTTT. It is translated as CASSLAAGELLF.

This clonotype has only one observation. This chain uses TRBV5-1 with TRBJ2-2; tentatively, D is TRBD2 (6 bases). CDR1 is SGHRS, CDR2 YFSETQ, per germline. The CDR3 sequence is 15 residues long. V was clipped by 4 bases and J by 2 bases, with 12 bases between them. CDR3 loop: CASSAGTYNTGELFF. CDR3 bases: TGCGCCAGCAGCGCCGGGACTTACAACACCGGGGAGCTGTTTTTT.

The chain uses TRBV7-8 and TRBJ1-5, with D unclear. V was cut by 0 bases and J by 4 bases, with 4 bases left in between. CDR1 is SGHVS and CDR2 is FQNEAQ in the germline V gene. The CDR3 length is 13 residues. DNA of the CDR3: TGTGCCAGCAGCTTAGCGTGGAATCAGCCCCAGCATTTT. This encodes CASSLAWNQPQHF.

The rearrangement uses TRBV12-3 or TRBV12-4 and TRBJ2-7; D is possibly TRBD1 (6 bases). Between the trimmed V and J ends, which lost 6 bases and 0 bases, there was a span of 12 bases. This CDR3 is built from 14 residues. The chain's CDR3 is CASSPRDNSYEQYF. The CDR3 DNA reads TGTGCCAGCAGCCCCCGGGACAACTCCTACGAGCAGTACTTC.

This clonotype has just a few counts. The chain couples TRBV9 to TRBJ1-2; 7 nucleotides line up with TRBD1. This CDR3 has 14 amino acids. Per germline, CDR1 SGDLS and CDR2 YYNGEE. Trimming removed 5 bases from V and 0 bases from J; junction bases left unmatched: 4. This chain's CDR3 is CASSPGTANYGYTF. The CDR3 nucleotides are TGTGCCAGCAGTCCCGGGACAGCTAACTATGGCTACACCTTC.

The gene calls are TRBV9 and TRBJ2-7, with TRBD1 identical over 7 bases. The CDR3 sequence is 17 residues long. Per germline, CDR1 SGDLS and CDR2 YYNGEE. J gave up 5 bases and V 0 bases, and 14 bases lay outside the gene matches. CDR3 in DNA: TGTGCCAGCAGCGTAGGTGTTGGTAGACAGGGTATGAACGAGCAGTACTTC. It encodes CASSVGVGRQGMNEQYF.

Points on this clonotype: Its ends do not fully match the called genes, so a read error is possible. This sequence joins TRBV9 and TRBJ1-5; perhaps TRBD1 as D (6 bases). Per the germline V gene, CDR1 is SGDLS and CDR2 is YYNGEE. This CDR3 comprises 15 residues. The CDR3 nucleotides read TGTGCCAGCAGCGTACGGGAGGCGGAGGGGGAGACCCAGTACTTT. Encoded protein: CASSVREAEGETQYF.

The chain is built from TRBV7-6 and TRBJ2-5, with D unclear. The V gene lost 8 bases and the J gene lost 1 base, with 5 bases spanning the gap. Germline CDR1 and CDR2: SGHVS and FNYEAQ. The CDR3 loop spans 11 amino acids. CDR3: CASGVQETQYF. Here the CDR3 DNA reads TGTGCCAGCGGTGTCCAAGAGACCCAGTACTTC.

To note about this clonotype: At one end the junction does not follow the germline gene, possibly because of a read error. V gene TRBV11-2 combines with J gene TRBJ2-7, with 8 positions matching TRBD1. In germline, CDR1 is SGHAT, CDR2 FQNNGV. The CDR3 totals 14 residues. CDR3 amino acids: CASSSRTGRSEQYF. The CDR3 coding sequence is TGCGCCAGCAGCTCCCGGACAGGGAGATCCGAGCAGTACTTC.

This clonotype showed up just once. This sequence joins TRBV10-3 and TRBJ1-2, with D possibly matching TRBD1 (5 bases). Germline CDR1 ENHRY, CDR2 SYGVKD. This CDR3 contains 13 residues. V lost 4 bases, J lost 3 bases, and 9 bases lay in between. The CDR3 region is CAISGGDHYGYTF. The CDR3 DNA is TGTGCCATCAGTGGGGGCGACCACTATGGCTACACCTTC.

The chain employs TRBV5-1 and TRBJ1-6, with a possible D match to TRBD1 (6 bases). This CDR3 is built from 13 residues. Germline V gene sequence: CDR1 SGHRS, CDR2 YFSETQ. Deletions cut 2 bases from V and 9 bases from J, with 9 bases between. CDR3 nucleotides: TGCGCCAGCAGCTTAGGGGGAGGTTCACCCCTCCACTTT. The encoded protein is CASSLGGGSPLHF.

This chain links TRBV7-9 with TRBJ1-5; D remains unclear. The CDR3 runs to 14 residues. CDR1 SEHNR and CDR2 FQNEAQ come from the germline V gene (reference sequence). The V and J ends lost 3 bases and 2 bases respectively, with 8 bases between them. The DNA for the CDR3 is TGTGCCAGCAGCTTTGAGGGTGGCAATCAGCCCCAGCATTTT. Translated: CASSFEGGNQPQHF.

The chain is built from TRBV10-3 and TRBJ1-2; no clear D gene. The CDR3 spans 13 residues. The germline V gene encodes CDR1 ENHRY and CDR2 SYGVKD. V gave up 4 bases and J gave up 8 bases, with 14 bases separating them. CDR3 nucleotides: TGTGCCATCAGTGGGCCGGACGACTCGGGCTACACCTTC. Translated: CAISGPDDSGYTF.